These 21 T cell receptor beta chains were sequenced from one sample in a study of shared clonotypes between healthy human individuals. Assay: immunoSEQ multiplex PCR; the TCRdb copy retains only in-frame clones and omits some. The table includes about 2 million clones, about 95% detected once. As defined, naive CD8 cells were CD45RO-negative and positively selected for CCR7, with terminally differentiated effector memory CD45RA+ cells excluded. Sequenced: naive CD8+ T cells sorted from blood. These receptors all stem from a man aged 18 to 30 in good health.

This chain joins TRBV9 and TRBJ2-2; tentative D call: TRBD2 (6 bases). The V end was cut by 0 bases, the J end by 1 base, with 13 bases between. Germline CDR1 is SGDLS and CDR2 is YYNGEE. The CDR3 length is 17 residues. The CDR3 loop reads CASSVGIADLNTGELFF. The CDR3 DNA is TGTGCCAGCAGCGTAGGGATAGCGGACCTGAACACCGGGGAGCTGTTTTTT.

The J gene is TRBJ1-4, the V gene TRBV5-6; no clear D gene. V lost 1 base and J lost 7, with 20 bases in between. Germline V CDR1 and CDR2: SGHDT, YYEEEE. This CDR3 has 17 residues. The CDR3 coding sequence is TGTGCCAGCAGCTTGAGCAGACGCGAGGAATTCGGTGAAAAACTGTTTTTT. Protein sequence: CASSLSRREEFGEKLFF.

This sequence joins TRBV6-6 and TRBJ2-5; the D gene is possibly TRBD1 (5 bases). From germline, CDR1 is MNHNY and CDR2 SVGAGI (reference sequence). The CDR3 runs to 15 residues. The ends were cut back, 5 bases at V and 2 bases at J, with 15 bases in the middle. CDR3 protein: CASSPQDPGQETQYF. CDR3 bases: TGTGCCAGCAGTCCCCAGGACCCAGGGCAAGAGACCCAGTACTTC.

The J gene is TRBJ2-7, the V gene TRBV27; 7 bases map to TRBD2. Germline V gene lookup returns CDR1 MNHEY and CDR2 SMNVEV (reference sequence). This CDR3 region has 17 residues. The junction had 16 bases not matched to a gene; V was cut back by 5 bases and J by 3 bases. The CDR3 sequence is CASSPIGVAGSFYEQYF. The CDR3 DNA sequence: TGTGCCAGCAGTCCAATAGGAGTAGCGGGTTCCTTCTACGAGCAGTACTTC.

The chain combines TRBV7-3 with TRBJ2-1; 8 bases are shared with TRBD1. This CDR3 has 17 amino acids. Per germline, CDR1 SGHTA and CDR2 FQGTGA. Trimming took 2 bases from V and 3 from J; bases not matched to a gene: 9. The CDR3 region is CASSLGPVQGDYNEQFF. Written as DNA, the CDR3 is TGTGCCAGCAGCTTAGGGCCCGTACAGGGGGACTACAATGAGCAGTTCTTC.

The chain joins TRBV7-6 to TRBJ1-5; no reliable D call. V shed 4 bases and J shed 8 bases, with 9 bases lying between them. Germline CDR1 reads SGHVS; CDR2 reads FNYEAQ. The CDR3 is 12 amino acids. The CDR3 here is CASSSGEEPQHF. The CDR3 bases are TGTGCCAGCAGCTCCGGGGAGGAGCCCCAGCATTTT.

V gene TRBV29-1 combines with J gene TRBJ2-5; D is undetermined. In germline, CDR1 is SQVTM, CDR2 ANQGSEA. The V end was cut by 4 bases, the J end by 2 bases, with 11 bases between. The CDR3 extends over 13 amino acids. In DNA form, the CDR3 reads TGCAGCGTTGTTGAGTCAGTACAAGAGACCCAGTACTTC. It encodes CSVVESVQETQYF.

This clone was detected once. This chain links TRBV27 with TRBJ1-5, with D tentatively TRBD1 (5 bases). V was shortened by 2 bases and J by 4 bases, with 18 bases between the two germline ends. Looked up from germline, CDR1 is MNHEY and CDR2 is SMNVEV (reference sequence). The length of the CDR3 is 17 residues. The CDR3 sequence is CASSLTLATGVNQPQHF. DNA for the CDR3: TGTGCCAGCAGTTTAACTCTCGCGACGGGGGTTAATCAGCCCCAGCATTTT.

The rearrangement links TRBV11-3 to TRBJ2-3, with D perhaps assigned TRBD1 or TRBD2 (6 bases each). The CDR3 spans 15 residues. The germline V gene encodes CDR1 SGHNT and CDR2 YENEEA. With 4 bases removed from V and 2 bases from J, the gap between germline ends came to 13 bases. The CDR3 DNA is TGTGCCAGCAGCTGGACGGGGGCCGCCACAGATACGCAGTATTTT. Its protein product is CASSWTGAATDTQYF.

The V call is TRBV4-1, the J call TRBJ2-2, with 9 bases identical to TRBD2. CDR1 is MGHRA and CDR2 is YSYEKL in the germline V gene. The CDR3 is 17 amino acids. V was clipped by 0 bases and J by 3 bases; unmatched bases: 5. For the CDR3, the DNA is TGCGCCAGCAGCCAAGATACCCTAGCGGGACACACCGGGGAGCTGTTTTTT. Its protein is CASSQDTLAGHTGELFF.

The gene calls are TRBV19 and TRBJ1-4; D is undetermined. V lost 9 bases, J lost 9 bases, and 20 bases lay in between. This CDR3 comprises 14 residues. Germline lookup yields CDR1 LNHDA and CDR2 SQIVND (reference sequence). The CDR3 DNA reads TGTGCCAGCGTCCATGGGGATCTCCATCAAAAACTGTTTTTT. This codes for CASVHGDLHQKLFF.

The CDR3 region is CASTPVGPGQGANYGYTF. The CDR3 DNA reads as TGCGCCAGCACGCCGGTGGGACCGGGACAGGGGGCAAACTATGGCTACACCTTC. This chain connects TRBV4-3 to TRBJ1-2, with 12 bases matching TRBD1. The CDR3 has 18 amino acids. V lost 7 bases and J lost 2; bases outside the gene matches: 14. CDR1 LGHNA and CDR2 YSLEER come from the germline V gene.

The chain couples TRBV27 to TRBJ1-1; TRBD1 is a possible D gene (6 bases). Germline CDR1 is MNHEY and CDR2 is SMNVEV (reference sequence). Between the trimmed V and J ends, which lost 3 bases and 7 bases, there was a span of 15 bases. The CDR3 runs 14 residues. CDR3 nucleotide sequence: TGTGCCAGCAGTTTCGGGGAGGGACACCGTGAAGCTTTCTTT. This sequence encodes CASSFGEGHREAFF.

The chain combines TRBV4-1 with TRBJ2-5; 12 bases match TRBD1. The CDR3 sequence is 17 residues long. The V and J ends lost 5 bases and 5 bases, in that order; junction bases with no gene match: 12. The V gene's germline CDR1 is MGHRA and CDR2 YSYEKL. The CDR3 DNA is TGCGCCAGCAGCTACATCATGGGACAGGGGGCTTCGGAGACCCAGTACTTC. Its translation: CASSYIMGQGASETQYF.

This clone was counted a single time. This chain uses TRBV7-9 with TRBJ2-2; no firm D call. V shed 3 bases and J shed 6 bases, with 8 bases lying between them. This CDR3 is built from 13 residues. The germline V gene has CDR1 SEHNR and CDR2 FQNEAQ (reference sequence). The CDR3 region has the DNA TGTGCCAGCAGCTTCGGTGTGGCCGGGGAGCTGTTTTTT. Protein product: CASSFGVAGELFF.

The chain combines TRBV9 with TRBJ2-4; TRBD2 agrees at 8 bases. The V and J ends lost 3 bases and 8 bases, in that order; junction bases with no gene match: 16. Looked up from germline, CDR1 is SGDLS and CDR2 is YYNGEE. The CDR3 consists of 17 residues. This chain's CDR3 is CASSGSGSTYRGDIQYF. The CDR3 coding sequence is TGTGCCAGCAGCGGGAGCGGGAGTACCTACCGGGGAGACATTCAGTACTTC.

Concerning this clone: Other DNA sequences in the same sample also yield this CDR3. The chain has TRBV27 and TRBJ2-7; D gene ambiguous. Germline V lookup: CDR1 MNHEY, CDR2 SMNVEV (reference sequence). V gave up 4 bases and J gave up 3 bases, with 1 base separating them. This CDR3 is built from 10 residues. CDR3 protein: CASSYYEQYF. CDR3 nucleotides: TGTGCCAGCAGTTACTACGAGCAGTACTTC.

This chain links TRBV4-3 with TRBJ1-5; D remains unclear. This CDR3 comprises 17 residues. The germline V and J ends were trimmed by 0 bases and 6 bases, with 18 bases remaining between them. The germline CDR1 and CDR2 sequences are LGHNA and YSLEER. In nucleotides, the CDR3 is TGCGCCAGCAGCCAAGACGTTGGCTACACTGTGGGTCAGCCCCAGCATTTT. This codes for CASSQDVGYTVGQPQHF.

The chain uses TRBV7-8 and TRBJ2-7, with 8 bases matching TRBD1. J gave up 3 bases and V 8 bases, and 9 bases lay outside the gene matches. This CDR3 is 14 amino acids long. Looked up from germline, CDR1 is SGHVS and CDR2 is FQNEAQ. The CDR3, as DNA: TGTGCCAGCGGAATTGAGACAGGGGACTACGAGCAGTACTTC. Its protein product is CASGIETGDYEQYF.

The V gene is TRBV7-6, the J gene TRBJ2-6; 9 bases line up with TRBD1. The germline V gene encodes CDR1 SGHVS and CDR2 FNYEAQ. The CDR3 is 16 amino acids. J lost 2 bases, V lost 1 base, and 0 bases had no gene match. CDR3 sequence reads: CASSLGTGAGANVLTF. As DNA, the CDR3 is TGTGCCAGCAGCTTAGGGACAGGGGCTGGGGCCAACGTCCTGACTTTC.

The chain has TRBV7-9 and TRBJ2-3, with no clear D. The V end was cut by 5 bases, the J end by 0 bases, with 15 bases between. In germline, CDR1 is SEHNR, CDR2 FQNEAQ (reference sequence). The CDR3 spans 16 residues. CDR3 in amino acids: CASSAARGSSTDTQYF. DNA for the CDR3: TGTGCCAGCAGCGCTGCCCGAGGTTCTAGCACAGATACGCAGTATTTT.